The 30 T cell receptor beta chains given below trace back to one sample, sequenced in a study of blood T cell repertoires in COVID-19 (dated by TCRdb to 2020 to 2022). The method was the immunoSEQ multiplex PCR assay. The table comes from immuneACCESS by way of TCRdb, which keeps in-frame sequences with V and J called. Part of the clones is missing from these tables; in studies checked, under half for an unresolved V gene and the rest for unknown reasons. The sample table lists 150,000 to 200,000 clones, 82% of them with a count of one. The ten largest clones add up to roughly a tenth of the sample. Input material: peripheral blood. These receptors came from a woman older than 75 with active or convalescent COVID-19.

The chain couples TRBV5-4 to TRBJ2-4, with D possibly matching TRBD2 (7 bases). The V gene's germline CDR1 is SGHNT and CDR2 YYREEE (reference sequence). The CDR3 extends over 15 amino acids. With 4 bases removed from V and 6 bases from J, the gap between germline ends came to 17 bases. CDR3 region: CASSRNSGEGNIQYF. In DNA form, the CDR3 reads TGTGCCAGCAGCAGAAATTCAGGGGAGGGAAACATTCAGTACTTC.

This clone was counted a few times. CDR3 nucleotides: TGTGCCAGCAGCCTAGGACAGGGGACTCAGCCCCAGCATTTT. As protein: CASSLGQGTQPQHF. The V call is TRBV7-9, the J call TRBJ1-5; TRBD1 matches at 9 bases. Germline V gene sequence: CDR1 SEHNR, CDR2 FQNEAQ (reference sequence). The CDR3 runs to 14 residues. V dropped 5 bases and J dropped 6; count of bases not matched to a gene: 5. The full variable domain, rest sourced from reference TRBV7-9 and TRBJ1-5, is DTGVSQNPRHKITKRGQNVTFRCDPISEHNRLYWYRQTLGQGPEFLTYFQNEAQLEKSRLLSDRFSAERPKGSFSTLEIQRTEQGDSAMYLCASSLGQGTQPQHFGDGTRLSIL.

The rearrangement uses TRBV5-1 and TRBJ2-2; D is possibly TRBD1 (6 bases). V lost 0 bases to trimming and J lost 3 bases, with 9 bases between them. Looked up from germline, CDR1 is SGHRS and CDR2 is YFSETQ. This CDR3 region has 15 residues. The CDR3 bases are TGCGCCAGCAGCTTGGGCACAGGGTACACCGGGGAGCTGTTTTTT. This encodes CASSLGTGYTGELFF.

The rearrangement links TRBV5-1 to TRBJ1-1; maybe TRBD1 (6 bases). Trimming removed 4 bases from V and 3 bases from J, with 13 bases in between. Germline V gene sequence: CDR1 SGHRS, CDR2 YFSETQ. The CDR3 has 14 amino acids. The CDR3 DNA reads TGCGCCAGCAGCCGCGGGGGCCCGGACACTGAAGCTTTCTTT. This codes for CASSRGGPDTEAFF.

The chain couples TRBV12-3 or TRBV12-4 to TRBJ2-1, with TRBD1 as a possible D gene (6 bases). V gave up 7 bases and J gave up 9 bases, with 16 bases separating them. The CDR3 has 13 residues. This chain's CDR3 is CASTSSRGGEQFF. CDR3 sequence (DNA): TGTGCCAGCACCTCGTCCAGGGGCGGTGAGCAGTTCTTC.

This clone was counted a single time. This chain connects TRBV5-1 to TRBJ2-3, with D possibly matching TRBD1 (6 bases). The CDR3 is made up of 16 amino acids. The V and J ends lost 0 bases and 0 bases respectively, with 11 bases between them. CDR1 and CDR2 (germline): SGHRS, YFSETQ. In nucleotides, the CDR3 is TGCGCCAGCAGCTTGGAGGGGACATTTAGCACAGATACGCAGTATTTT. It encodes CASSLEGTFSTDTQYF.

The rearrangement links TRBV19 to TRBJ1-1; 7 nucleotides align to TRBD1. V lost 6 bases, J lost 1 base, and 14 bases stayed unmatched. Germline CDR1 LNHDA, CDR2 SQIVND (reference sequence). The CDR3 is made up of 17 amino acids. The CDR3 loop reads CASSTTPGGHENTEAFF. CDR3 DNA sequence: TGTGCCAGTAGCACCACCCCAGGGGGACATGAGAACACTGAAGCTTTCTTT.

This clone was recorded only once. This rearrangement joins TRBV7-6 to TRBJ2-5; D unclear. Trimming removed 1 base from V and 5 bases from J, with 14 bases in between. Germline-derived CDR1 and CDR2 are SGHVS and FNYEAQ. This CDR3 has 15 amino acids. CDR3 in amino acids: CASSLVRGRSETQYF. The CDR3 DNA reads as TGTGCCAGCAGCTTAGTGAGAGGCCGGTCGGAGACCCAGTACTTC.

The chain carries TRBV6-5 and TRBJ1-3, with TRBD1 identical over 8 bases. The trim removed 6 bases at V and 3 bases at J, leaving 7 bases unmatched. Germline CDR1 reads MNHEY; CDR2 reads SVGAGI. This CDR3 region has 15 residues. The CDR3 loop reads CASRDQGARGNTIYF. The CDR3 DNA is TGTGCCAGCAGAGACCAGGGGGCGCGTGGAAACACCATATATTTT.

DNA for the CDR3: TGCGCCAGCATTCCGGGACAGGGGTCAGATACGCAGTATTTT. It translates to CASIPGQGSDTQYF. The V and J genes are TRBV10-2 and TRBJ2-3; 10 nucleotides agree with TRBD1. CDR3 length: 14 amino acids. Germline V CDR1 and CDR2: WSHSY, SAAADI. The V and J ends lost 7 bases and 4 bases, in that order; junction bases with no gene match: 5.

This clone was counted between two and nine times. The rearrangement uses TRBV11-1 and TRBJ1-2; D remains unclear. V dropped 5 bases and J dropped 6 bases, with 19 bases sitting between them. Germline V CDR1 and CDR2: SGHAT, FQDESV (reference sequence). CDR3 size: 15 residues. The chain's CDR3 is CASSPISSGYHGYTF. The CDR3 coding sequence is TGTGCCAGCAGCCCCATCTCCTCGGGGTACCATGGCTACACCTTC.

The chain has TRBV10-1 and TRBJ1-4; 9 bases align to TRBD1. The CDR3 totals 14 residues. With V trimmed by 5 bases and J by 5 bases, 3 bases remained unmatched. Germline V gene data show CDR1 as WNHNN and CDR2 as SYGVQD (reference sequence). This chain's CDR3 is CASSRTGENEKLFF. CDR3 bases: TGCGCCAGCAGTAGGACAGGGGAGAATGAAAAACTGTTTTTT.

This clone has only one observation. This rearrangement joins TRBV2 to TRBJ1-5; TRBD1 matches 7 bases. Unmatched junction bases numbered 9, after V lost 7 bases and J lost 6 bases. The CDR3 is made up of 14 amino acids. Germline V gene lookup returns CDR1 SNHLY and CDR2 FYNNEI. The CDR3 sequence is CASNYDRASQPQHF. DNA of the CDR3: TGTGCCAGCAACTACGACAGGGCTTCTCAGCCCCAGCATTTT.

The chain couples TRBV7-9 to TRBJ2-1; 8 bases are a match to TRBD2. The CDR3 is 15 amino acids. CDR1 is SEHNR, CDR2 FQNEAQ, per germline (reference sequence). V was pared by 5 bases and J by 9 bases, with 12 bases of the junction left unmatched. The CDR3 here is CASSRTPAGVAEQFF. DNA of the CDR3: TGTGCCAGCAGCCGTACCCCAGCGGGAGTCGCTGAGCAGTTCTTC.

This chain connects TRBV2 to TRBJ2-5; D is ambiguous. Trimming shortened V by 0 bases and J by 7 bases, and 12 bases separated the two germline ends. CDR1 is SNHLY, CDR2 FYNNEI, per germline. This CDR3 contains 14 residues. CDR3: CASSEALWAPTQYF. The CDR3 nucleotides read TGTGCCAGCAGTGAAGCGCTTTGGGCTCCGACCCAGTACTTC.

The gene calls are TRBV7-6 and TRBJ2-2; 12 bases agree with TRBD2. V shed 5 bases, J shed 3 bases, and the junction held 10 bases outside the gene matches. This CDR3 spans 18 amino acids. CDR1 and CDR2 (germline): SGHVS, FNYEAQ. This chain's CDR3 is CASSPRVTSGRHTGELFF. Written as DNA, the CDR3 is TGTGCCAGCAGCCCCCGTGTGACTAGCGGGAGACACACCGGGGAGCTGTTTTTT.

This chain's CDR3 is CASSPPTASYEQYF. The DNA of the CDR3 is TGTGCCAGCTCACCACCGACTGCTTCCTACGAGCAGTACTTC. This rearrangement joins TRBV18 to TRBJ2-7, with D unresolved. The germline CDR1 and CDR2 sequences are KGHSH and LQKENI. V lost 0 bases and J 1 base, leaving 7 bases between the germline ends. The CDR3 extends over 14 amino acids.

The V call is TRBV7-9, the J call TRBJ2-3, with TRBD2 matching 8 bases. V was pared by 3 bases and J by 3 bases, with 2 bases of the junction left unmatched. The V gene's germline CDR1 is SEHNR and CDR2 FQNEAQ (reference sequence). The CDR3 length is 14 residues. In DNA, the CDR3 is TGTGCCAGCAGCTTCGGACTAGCAACAGATACGCAGTATTTT. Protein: CASSFGLATDTQYF.

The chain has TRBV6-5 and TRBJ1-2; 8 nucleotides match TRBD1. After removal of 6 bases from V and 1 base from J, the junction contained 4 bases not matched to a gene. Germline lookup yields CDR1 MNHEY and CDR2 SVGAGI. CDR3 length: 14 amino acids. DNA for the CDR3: TGTGCCAGCAGCCGGGACAGGAGTAACTATGGCTACACCTTC. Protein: CASSRDRSNYGYTF.

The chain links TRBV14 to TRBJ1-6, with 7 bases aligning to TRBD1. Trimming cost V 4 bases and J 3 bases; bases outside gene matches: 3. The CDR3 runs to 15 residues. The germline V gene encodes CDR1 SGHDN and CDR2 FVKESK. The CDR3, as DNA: TGTGCCAGCAGCCGCCAGGGGGTCTATAATTCACCCCTCCACTTT. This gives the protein CASSRQGVYNSPLHF.

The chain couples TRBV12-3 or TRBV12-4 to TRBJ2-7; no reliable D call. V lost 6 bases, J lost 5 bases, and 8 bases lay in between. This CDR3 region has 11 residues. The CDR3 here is CASRQFHEQYF. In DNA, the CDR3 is TGTGCCAGCAGACAGTTCCACGAGCAGTACTTC.

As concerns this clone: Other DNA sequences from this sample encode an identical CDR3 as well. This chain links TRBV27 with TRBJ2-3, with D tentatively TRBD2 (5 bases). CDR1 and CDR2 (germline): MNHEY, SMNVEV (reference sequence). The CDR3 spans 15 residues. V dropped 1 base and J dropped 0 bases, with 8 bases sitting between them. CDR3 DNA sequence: TGTGCCAGCAGTTTATATCGGGGTAGCACAGATACGCAGTATTTT. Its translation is CASSLYRGSTDTQYF.

The CDR3 loop is CASSLGQVYQETQYF. In DNA, the CDR3 is TGCGCCAGCAGCTTGGGACAGGTCTACCAAGAGACCCAGTACTTC. The V and J genes are TRBV5-1 and TRBJ2-5; D possibly corresponds to TRBD1 (6 bases). This CDR3 is built from 15 residues. Germline CDR1 and CDR2: SGHRS and YFSETQ. V lost 0 bases and J lost 0, with 9 bases in between.

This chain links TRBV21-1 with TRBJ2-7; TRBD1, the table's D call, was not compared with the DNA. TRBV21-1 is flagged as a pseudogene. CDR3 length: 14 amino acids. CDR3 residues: CASSLLQGNYEQYF. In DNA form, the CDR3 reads TGTGCCAGCAGCCTACTTCAGGGTAACTACGAGCAGTACTTC.

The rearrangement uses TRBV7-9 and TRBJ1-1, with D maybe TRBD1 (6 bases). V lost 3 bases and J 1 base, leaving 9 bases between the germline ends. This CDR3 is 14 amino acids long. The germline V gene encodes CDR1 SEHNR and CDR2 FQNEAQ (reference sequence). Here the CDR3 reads CASSFSTGNTEAFF. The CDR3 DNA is TGTGCCAGCAGCTTTTCGACAGGGAACACTGAAGCTTTCTTT.

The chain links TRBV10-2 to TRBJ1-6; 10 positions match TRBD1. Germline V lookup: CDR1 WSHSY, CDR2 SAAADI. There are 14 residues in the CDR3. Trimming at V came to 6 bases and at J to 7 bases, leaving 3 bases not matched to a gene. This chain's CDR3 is CASSLTGGNSPLHF. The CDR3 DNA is TGCGCCAGCAGCCTGACAGGGGGCAATTCACCCCTCCACTTT.

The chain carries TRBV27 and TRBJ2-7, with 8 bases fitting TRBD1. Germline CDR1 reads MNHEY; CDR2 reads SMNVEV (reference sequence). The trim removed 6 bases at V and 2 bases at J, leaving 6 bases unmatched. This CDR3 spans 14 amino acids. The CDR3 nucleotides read TGTGCCAGCAGGAGACAGGGGTCTACCTACGAGCAGTACTTC. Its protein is CASRRQGSTYEQYF.

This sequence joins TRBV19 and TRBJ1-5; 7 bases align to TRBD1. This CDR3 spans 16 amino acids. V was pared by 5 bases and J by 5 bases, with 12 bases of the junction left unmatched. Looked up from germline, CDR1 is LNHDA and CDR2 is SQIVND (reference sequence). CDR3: CASSYKMDRTYQPQHF. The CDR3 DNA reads TGTGCCAGTAGTTACAAAATGGACAGGACATATCAGCCCCAGCATTTT.

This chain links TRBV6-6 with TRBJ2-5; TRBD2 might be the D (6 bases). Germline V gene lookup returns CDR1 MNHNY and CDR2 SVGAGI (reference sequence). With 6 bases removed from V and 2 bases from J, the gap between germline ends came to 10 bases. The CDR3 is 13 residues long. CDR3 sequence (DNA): TGTGCCAGCAGCCGGGACTTACAAGAGACCCAGTACTTC. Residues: CASSRDLQETQYF.

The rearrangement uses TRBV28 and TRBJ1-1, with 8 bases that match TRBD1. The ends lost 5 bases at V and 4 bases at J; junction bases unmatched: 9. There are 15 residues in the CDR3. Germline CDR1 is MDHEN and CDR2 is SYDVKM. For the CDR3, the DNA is TGTGCCAGCAGTGGGGGTGGACAGGGCGGCACTGAAGCTTTCTTT. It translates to CASSGGGQGGTEAFF.